This T cell receptor (beta chain) came from a study of blood T cell repertoires in COVID-19. Trimming removed 4 bases at V and 4 bases at J, with 17 bases between. Germline V gene lookup returns CDR1 KGHSH and CDR2 LQKENI. CDR3 length: 16 amino acids. Libraries were prepared by immunoSEQ multiplex PCR; TCRdb keeps only in-frame clonotypes and omits some of them. The repertoire holds 170,000 or so clones, roughly 89% seen once, with around 1% in the top ten. Sequences were obtained from peripheral blood. The clonotype originates from a woman younger than 30 who had recovered from COVID-19. The rearrangement uses TRBV18 and TRBJ1-3; D perhaps matches TRBD1 (5 bases). The CDR3 coding sequence is TGTGCCAGCTCACGACGACAGACAGAAACGGGAAACACCATATATTTT. This gives the protein CASSRRQTETGNTIYF.